This T cell receptor (beta chain) was identified in a study of OX40 agonist ivuxolimab in advanced cancers. Study results and caveats: At 0.1 to 3.0 mg/kg and by week 6, CD4+ and CD8+ T cells in the blood had expanded clonally.

About this clone: Its antigen is undetermined.

Exclusion of a patient followed from autoimmune disease history or systemic immunosuppression. Generated by immunoSEQ multiplex PCR, the TCRdb table keeps only in-frame clones and is missing some. The table records under 100,000 clones, 84% of them present only once. Germline CDR1 LGHNA, CDR2 YSLEER. The V gene end was trimmed by 0 bases and the J gene end by 3 bases; junction bases not matched to a gene: 2. This CDR3 comprises 15 residues. The chain combines TRBV4-3 with TRBJ1-5, with 7 bases identical to TRBD1. The clonotype comes from an adult with an advanced solid tumor such as melanoma, head and neck, liver or kidney cancer. Source: CD4+ or CD8+ T cells sorted from blood, taken in a trial of the OX40 agonist ivuxolimab. The CDR3 reads CASSQETGPNQPQHF. CDR3 nucleotides: TGCGCCAGCAGCCAAGAGACAGGGCCCAATCAGCCCCAGCATTTT.